The next 2 T cell receptor beta chains were all read from a single sample in a study of blood T cell repertoires in COVID-19. Some clones are missing from TCRdb's copy, which holds only in-frame ones; the method was immunoSEQ multiplex PCR. This table holds 150,000 or so clones, roughly 89% found once. The sequenced material came from peripheral blood. Receptors were obtained from a man in his sixties with active or convalescent COVID-19.

The rearrangement joins TRBV28 to TRBJ1-2; D is uncertain. V was clipped by 2 bases and J by 6 bases, with 13 bases between them. The CDR3 covers 14 residues. The germline V gene has CDR1 MDHEN and CDR2 SYDVKM. CDR3 DNA: TGTGCCAGCAGTTTAGGTGGTGAGCGGCATGGCTACACCTTC. Translated, it gives CASSLGGERHGYTF.

The chain recombines TRBV12-2 with TRBJ1-4; the tabulated D call, TRBD1, remains unverified against the DNA. TRBV12-2 is termed a pseudogene. This CDR3 contains 11 residues. The CDR3 is CASRNRGQLFF. The CDR3 nucleotides read TGTGCAAGTCGTAACAGGGGGCAACTGTTTTTT.